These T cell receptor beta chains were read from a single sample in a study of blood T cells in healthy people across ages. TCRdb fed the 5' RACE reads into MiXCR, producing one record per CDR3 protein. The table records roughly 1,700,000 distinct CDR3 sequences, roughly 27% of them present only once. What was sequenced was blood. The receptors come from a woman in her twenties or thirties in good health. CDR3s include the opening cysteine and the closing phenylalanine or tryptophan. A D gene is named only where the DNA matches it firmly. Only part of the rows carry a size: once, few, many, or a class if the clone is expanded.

DNA: TGTGCCACCAGCAGAGAGGGCCGGAGAAGGGGCTTAGCGGGTCCCCCCTACGAGCAGTACTTC; CDR3: CATSREGRRRGLAGPPYEQYF; length: 21; D: TRBD2; V: TRBV15; size: few; J: TRBJ2-7
DNA: TGTGCCAGCAGTGCACAGCATTATGAGCAGTTCTTC; CDR3: CASSAQHYEQFF; length: 12; D: -; V: TRBV2; size: few; J: TRBJ2-1
DNA: TGTGCCAGCGTCCGGGTCGTGAGCCCTGGGGAGCAGTTCTTC; CDR3: CASVRVVSPGEQFF; length: 14; D: -; V: TRBV28; size: many; J: TRBJ2-1
DNA: TGTGCCAGCAGCCAAGCGGGCTATAGGTGGGGTAGCTCCTACGAGCAGTACTTC; CDR3: CASSQAGYRWGSSYEQYF; length: 18; D: -; V: TRBV3-1; size: -; J: TRBJ2-7
DNA: TGTGCCAGCAGCAATAACCGACAGGCCCCCGGGAACTATGGCTACACCTTC; CDR3: CASSNNRQAPGNYGYTF; length: 17; D: -; V: TRBV21-1; size: -; J: TRBJ1-2
DNA: TGTGCCAGCAGTTTAACGTATATGCCTGATTCGACCGATACGCAGTATTTT; CDR3: CASSLTYMPDSTDTQYF; length: 17; D: -; V: TRBV12-3/TRBV12-4; size: few; J: TRBJ2-3
DNA: TGTGCCATCAGTGACGTGAGGGGAAAGGGCTACGAGCAGTACTTC; CDR3: CAISDVRGKGYEQYF; length: 15; D: -; V: TRBV10-3; size: -; J: TRBJ2-7
DNA: TGTGCCAGCAGCCGAGCGGGGCTTTACAATGAGCAGTTCTTC; CDR3: CASSRAGLYNEQFF; length: 14; D: TRBD2; V: TRBV14; size: few; J: TRBJ2-1
DNA: TGCAGCGTGGCCGGACAGGAATCGAATGAGCAGTTCTTC; CDR3: CSVAGQESNEQFF; length: 13; D: TRBD1; V: TRBV29-1; size: -; J: TRBJ2-1
DNA: TGTGCCAGCAGCAGGGGACTAGCGGGAGGTGGCACCGGGGAGCTGTTTTTT; CDR3: CASSRGLAGGGTGELFF; length: 17; D: TRBD2; V: TRBV7-2; size: -; J: TRBJ2-2
DNA: TGTGCCTCACCAGGGACGGGAAACACTGAAGCTTTCTTT; CDR3: CASPGTGNTEAFF; length: 13; D: -; V: TRBV30; size: -; J: TRBJ1-1
DNA: TGTGCCAGCAGTTTATCCACCGACAGGCTCCATGAGCAGTTCTTC; CDR3: CASSLSTDRLHEQFF; length: 15; D: -; V: TRBV27; size: few; J: TRBJ2-1
DNA: TGTGCCAGCAGCGAAGCGCCCCTTCAAGAGACCCAGTACTTC; CDR3: CASSEAPLQETQYF; length: 14; D: -; V: TRBV7-2; size: many; J: TRBJ2-5
DNA: TGTGCCAGCAGCCAACGGGGGGGGGTTCGCACAGATACGCAGTATTTT; CDR3: CASSQRGGVRTDTQYF; length: 16; D: TRBD2; V: TRBV4-2; size: once; J: TRBJ2-3
DNA: TGTGCCAGCATCCCCGGGGGGTCCTACAATGAGCAGTTCTTC; CDR3: CASIPGGSYNEQFF; length: 14; D: TRBD2; V: TRBV28; size: few; J: TRBJ2-1
DNA: TGTGCCAGCAGCGCCTGGACAGGCGCGAGAGAGACCCAGTACTTC; CDR3: CASSAWTGARETQYF; length: 15; D: TRBD1; V: TRBV13; size: -; J: TRBJ2-5
DNA: TGTGCCAGCAGCCCGATGACAGGCGGGGGCGAGCAGTACTTC; CDR3: CASSPMTGGGEQYF; length: 14; D: -; V: TRBV7-9; size: few; J: TRBJ2-7
DNA: TGTGCCTGGAGACGAGTACAGGGAAGCTATGGCTACACCTTC; CDR3: CAWRRVQGSYGYTF; length: 14; D: -; V: TRBV30; size: -; J: TRBJ1-2
DNA: TGTGCCAGCAGTCTTCGACACCTGCTAGGCAATGAGCAGTTCTTC; CDR3: CASSLRHLLGNEQFF; length: 15; D: -; V: TRBV27; size: few; J: TRBJ2-1
DNA: TGCGCCGGCAGCCAAGGGCTAGCGGTCACAGATACGCAGTATTTT; CDR3: CAGSQGLAVTDTQYF; length: 15; D: TRBD2; V: TRBV4-3; size: -; J: TRBJ2-3
DNA: TGTGCCAGCGGCTCGGAAGCGGGTGGGAGCTCCTACGAGCAGTACTTC; CDR3: CASGSEAGGSSYEQYF; length: 16; D: -; V: TRBV7-8; size: -; J: TRBJ2-7
DNA: TGTGCCAGCAGCTCTAGCGTGGACACTGAAGCTTTCTTT; CDR3: CASSSSVDTEAFF; length: 13; D: -; V: TRBV7-9; size: -; J: TRBJ1-1
DNA: TGTGCCATCAGTGCCGGGACCCACTCCTACGAGCAGTACTTC; CDR3: CAISAGTHSYEQYF; length: 14; D: -; V: TRBV10-3; size: many; J: TRBJ2-7
DNA: TGTGCCAGCACCGACAGCAGACAGGGGCCCCAGTACTTC; CDR3: CASTDSRQGPQYF; length: 13; D: TRBD1; V: TRBV6-6; size: -; J: TRBJ2-5
DNA: TGTGCCAGCAGCGTAGTAGGCACAGATACGCAGTATTTT; CDR3: CASSVVGTDTQYF; length: 13; D: -; V: TRBV9; size: many; J: TRBJ2-3
DNA: TGTGCCAGCAGCTCGGGATTCTCTACGGGACTAGTTGCCCGCGAGCAGTACTTC; CDR3: CASSSGFSTGLVAREQYF; length: 18; D: TRBD2; V: TRBV5-5; size: -; J: TRBJ2-7
DNA: TGCAGTGCTCGCAAACTAGCGGGAGCCACAGATACGCAGTATTTT; CDR3: CSARKLAGATDTQYF; length: 15; D: TRBD2; V: TRBV20-1; size: -; J: TRBJ2-3
DNA: TGCGCCAGCAGCTTGGGGACAGGGGGCGAGGGGTACGAGCAGTACTTC; CDR3: CASSLGTGGEGYEQYF; length: 16; D: TRBD1; V: TRBV5-1; size: few; J: TRBJ2-7
DNA: TGTGCCACCAGTGAGGGAGGACGGGGCGGAAACATTCAGTACTTC; CDR3: CATSEGGRGGNIQYF; length: 15; D: -; V: TRBV24-1; size: many; J: TRBJ2-4
DNA: TGCAGCTCCGGGAGGGGAGGGCAAGAGACCCAGTACTTC; CDR3: CSSGRGGQETQYF; length: 13; D: TRBD2; V: TRBV29-1; size: many; J: TRBJ2-5